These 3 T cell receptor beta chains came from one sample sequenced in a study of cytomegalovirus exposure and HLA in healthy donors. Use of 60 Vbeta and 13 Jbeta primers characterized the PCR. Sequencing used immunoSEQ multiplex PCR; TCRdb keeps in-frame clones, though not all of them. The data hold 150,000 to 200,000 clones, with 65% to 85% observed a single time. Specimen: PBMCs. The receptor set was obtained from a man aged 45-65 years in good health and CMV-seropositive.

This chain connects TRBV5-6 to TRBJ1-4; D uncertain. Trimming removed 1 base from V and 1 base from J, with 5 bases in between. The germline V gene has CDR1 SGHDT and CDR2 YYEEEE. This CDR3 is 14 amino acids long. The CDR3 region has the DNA TGTGCCAGCAGCTTGCGGGTAACTAATGAAAAACTGTTTTTT. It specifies CASSLRVTNEKLFF.

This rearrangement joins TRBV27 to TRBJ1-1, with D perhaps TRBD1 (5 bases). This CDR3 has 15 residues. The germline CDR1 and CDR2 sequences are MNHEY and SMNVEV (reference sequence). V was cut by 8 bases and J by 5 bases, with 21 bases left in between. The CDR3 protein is CASLGVGSGITEAFF. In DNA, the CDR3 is TGTGCCAGCCTTGGAGTTGGGTCAGGGATAACTGAAGCTTTCTTT.

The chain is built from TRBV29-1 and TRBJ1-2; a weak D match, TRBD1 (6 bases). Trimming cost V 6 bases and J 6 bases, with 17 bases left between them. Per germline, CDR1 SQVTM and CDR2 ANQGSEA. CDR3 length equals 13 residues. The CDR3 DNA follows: TGCAGCGTCGAAAGGGACACTACGAATGGCTACACCTTC. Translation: CSVERDTTNGYTF. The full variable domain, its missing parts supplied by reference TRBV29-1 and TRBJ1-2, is SAVISQKPSRDICQRGTSLTIQCQVDSQVTMMFWYRQQPGQSLTLIATANQGSEATYESGFVIDKFPISRPNLTFSTLTVSNMSPEDSSIYLCSVERDTTNGYTFGSGTRLTVV.